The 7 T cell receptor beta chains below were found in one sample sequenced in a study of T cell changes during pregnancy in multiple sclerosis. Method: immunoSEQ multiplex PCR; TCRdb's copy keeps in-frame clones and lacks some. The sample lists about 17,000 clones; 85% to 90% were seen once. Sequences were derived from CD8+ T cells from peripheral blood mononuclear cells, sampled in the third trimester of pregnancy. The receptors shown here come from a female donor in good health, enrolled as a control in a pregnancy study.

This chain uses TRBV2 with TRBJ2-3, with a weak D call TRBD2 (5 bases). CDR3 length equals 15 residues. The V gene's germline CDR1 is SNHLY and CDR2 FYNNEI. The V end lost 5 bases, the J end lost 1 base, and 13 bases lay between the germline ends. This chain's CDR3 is CASSQLVRGTDTQYF. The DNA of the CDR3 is TGTGCCAGCAGTCAACTAGTGAGGGGCACAGATACGCAGTATTTT.

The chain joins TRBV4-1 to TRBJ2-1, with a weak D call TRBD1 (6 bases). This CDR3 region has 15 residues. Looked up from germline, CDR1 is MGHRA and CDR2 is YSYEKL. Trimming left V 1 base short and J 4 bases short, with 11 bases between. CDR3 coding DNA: TGCGCCAGCAGCCAAGTGGCAGGGGAATACAATGAGCAGTTCTTC. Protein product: CASSQVAGEYNEQFF.

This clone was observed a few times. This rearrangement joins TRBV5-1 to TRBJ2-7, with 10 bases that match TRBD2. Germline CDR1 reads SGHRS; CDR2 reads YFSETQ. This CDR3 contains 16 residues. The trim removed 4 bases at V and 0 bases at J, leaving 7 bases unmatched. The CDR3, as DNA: TGCGCCAGCAGCCTCTATAGCGGGGGGCTCTCCTACGAGCAGTACTTC. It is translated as CASSLYSGGLSYEQYF.

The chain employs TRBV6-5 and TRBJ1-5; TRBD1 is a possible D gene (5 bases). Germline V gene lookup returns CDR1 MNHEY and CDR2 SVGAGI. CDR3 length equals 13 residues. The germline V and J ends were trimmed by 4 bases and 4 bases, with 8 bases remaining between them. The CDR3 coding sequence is TGTGCCAGCAGTTTCGCAGGGAATCAGCCCCAGCATTTT. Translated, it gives CASSFAGNQPQHF.

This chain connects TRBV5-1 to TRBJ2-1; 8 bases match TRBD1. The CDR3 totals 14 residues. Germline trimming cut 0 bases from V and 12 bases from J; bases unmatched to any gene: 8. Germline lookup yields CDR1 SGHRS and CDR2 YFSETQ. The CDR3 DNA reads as TGCGCCAGCAGCTTGGATCGACAGGGGTGGGGGCAGTTCTTC. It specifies CASSLDRQGWGQFF.

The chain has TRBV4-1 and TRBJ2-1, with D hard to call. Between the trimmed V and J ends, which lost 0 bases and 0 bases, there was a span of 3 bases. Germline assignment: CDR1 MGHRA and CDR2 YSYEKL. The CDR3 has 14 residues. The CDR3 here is CASSQESSYNEQFF. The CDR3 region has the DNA TGCGCCAGCAGCCAAGAGAGCTCCTACAATGAGCAGTTCTTC.

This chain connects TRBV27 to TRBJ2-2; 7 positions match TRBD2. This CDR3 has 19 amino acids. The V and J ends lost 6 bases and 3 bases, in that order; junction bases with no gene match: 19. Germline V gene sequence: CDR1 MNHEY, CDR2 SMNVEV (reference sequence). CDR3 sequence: CASRRQGGRAGRYTGELFF. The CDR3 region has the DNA TGTGCCAGCAGGCGCCAGGGAGGGCGGGCGGGCCGGTACACCGGGGAGCTGTTTTTT.